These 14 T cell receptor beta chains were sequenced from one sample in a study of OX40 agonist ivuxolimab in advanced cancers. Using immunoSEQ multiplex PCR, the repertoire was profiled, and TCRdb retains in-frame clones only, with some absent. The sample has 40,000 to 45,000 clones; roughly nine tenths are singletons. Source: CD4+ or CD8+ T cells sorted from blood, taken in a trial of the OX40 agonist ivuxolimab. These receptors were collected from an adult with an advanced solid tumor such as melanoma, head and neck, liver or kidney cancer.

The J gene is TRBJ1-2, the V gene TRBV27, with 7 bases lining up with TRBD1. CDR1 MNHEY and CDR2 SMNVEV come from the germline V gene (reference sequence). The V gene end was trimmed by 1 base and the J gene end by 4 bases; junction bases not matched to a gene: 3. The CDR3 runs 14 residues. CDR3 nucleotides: TGTGCCAGCAGTTTATTTCGACAGGGCTATGGCTACACCTTC. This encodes CASSLFRQGYGYTF.

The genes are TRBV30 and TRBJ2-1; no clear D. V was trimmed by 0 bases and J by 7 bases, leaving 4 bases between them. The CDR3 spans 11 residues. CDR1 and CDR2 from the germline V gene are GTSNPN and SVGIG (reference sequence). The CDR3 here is CAWSVPNEQFF. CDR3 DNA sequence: TGTGCCTGGAGTGTGCCGAATGAGCAGTTCTTC.

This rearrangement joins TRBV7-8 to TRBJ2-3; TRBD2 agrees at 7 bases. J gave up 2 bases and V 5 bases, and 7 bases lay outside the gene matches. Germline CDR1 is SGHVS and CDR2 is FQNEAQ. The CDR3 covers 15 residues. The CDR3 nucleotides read TGTGCCAGCAGCCGGACGGGGGGTATCACAGATACGCAGTATTTT. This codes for CASSRTGGITDTQYF.

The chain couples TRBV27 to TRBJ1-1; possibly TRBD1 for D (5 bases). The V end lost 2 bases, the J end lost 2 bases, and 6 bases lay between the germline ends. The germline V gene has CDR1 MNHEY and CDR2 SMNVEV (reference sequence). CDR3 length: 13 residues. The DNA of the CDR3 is TGTGCCAGCAGTTTAGGGGCCAACACTGAAGCTTTCTTT. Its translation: CASSLGANTEAFF.

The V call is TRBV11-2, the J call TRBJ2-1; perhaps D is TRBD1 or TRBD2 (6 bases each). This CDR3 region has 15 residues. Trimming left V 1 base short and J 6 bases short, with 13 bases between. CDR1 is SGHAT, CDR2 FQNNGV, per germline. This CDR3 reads CASSLGPTGANEQFF. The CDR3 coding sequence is TGTGCCAGCAGCTTAGGACCGACGGGGGCCAATGAGCAGTTCTTC.

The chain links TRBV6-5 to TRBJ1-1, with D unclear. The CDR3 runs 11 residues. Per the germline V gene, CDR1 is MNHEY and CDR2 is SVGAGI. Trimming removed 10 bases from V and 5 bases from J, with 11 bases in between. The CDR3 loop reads CATRAETEAFF. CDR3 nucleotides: TGTGCCACTCGGGCCGAGACTGAAGCTTTCTTT.

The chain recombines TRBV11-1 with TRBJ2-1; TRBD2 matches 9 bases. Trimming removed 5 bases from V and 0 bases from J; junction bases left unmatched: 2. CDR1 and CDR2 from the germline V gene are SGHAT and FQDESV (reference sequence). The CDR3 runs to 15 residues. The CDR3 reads CASSLSGSSYNEQFF. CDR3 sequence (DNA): TGTGCCAGCAGCCTTAGCGGGAGCTCCTACAATGAGCAGTTCTTC.

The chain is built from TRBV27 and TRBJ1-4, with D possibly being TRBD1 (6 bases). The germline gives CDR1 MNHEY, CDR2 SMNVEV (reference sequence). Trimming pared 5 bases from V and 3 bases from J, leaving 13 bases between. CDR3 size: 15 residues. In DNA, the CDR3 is TGTGCCAGCAGTCCCTTGACAGGCCCTAATGAAAAACTGTTTTTT. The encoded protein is CASSPLTGPNEKLFF.

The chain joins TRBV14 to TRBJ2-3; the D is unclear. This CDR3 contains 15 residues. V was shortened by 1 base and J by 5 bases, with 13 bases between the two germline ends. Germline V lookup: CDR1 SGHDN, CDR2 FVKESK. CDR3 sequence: CASSQVSRMGDTQYF. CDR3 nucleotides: TGTGCCAGCAGCCAAGTGTCTAGAATGGGAGATACGCAGTATTTT.

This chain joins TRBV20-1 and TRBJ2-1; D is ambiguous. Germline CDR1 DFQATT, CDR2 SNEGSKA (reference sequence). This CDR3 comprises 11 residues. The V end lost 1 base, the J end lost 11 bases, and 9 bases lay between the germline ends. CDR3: CSARVGNKQFF. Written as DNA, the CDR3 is TGCAGTGCTAGAGTGGGGAATAAGCAGTTCTTC.

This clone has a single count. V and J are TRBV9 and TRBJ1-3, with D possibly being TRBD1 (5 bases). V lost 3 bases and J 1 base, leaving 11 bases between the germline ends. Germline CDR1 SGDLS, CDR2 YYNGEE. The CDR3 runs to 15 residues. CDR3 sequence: CASSALWGSGNTIYF. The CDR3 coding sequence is TGTGCCAGCAGCGCTTTGTGGGGGTCTGGAAACACCATATATTTT.

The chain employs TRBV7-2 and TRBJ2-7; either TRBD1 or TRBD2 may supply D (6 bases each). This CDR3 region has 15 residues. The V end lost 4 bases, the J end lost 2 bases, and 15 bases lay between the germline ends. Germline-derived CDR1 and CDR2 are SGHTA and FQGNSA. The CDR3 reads CASSSGVTGAYEQYF. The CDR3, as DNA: TGTGCCAGCAGCTCAGGGGTGACGGGGGCCTACGAGCAGTACTTC.

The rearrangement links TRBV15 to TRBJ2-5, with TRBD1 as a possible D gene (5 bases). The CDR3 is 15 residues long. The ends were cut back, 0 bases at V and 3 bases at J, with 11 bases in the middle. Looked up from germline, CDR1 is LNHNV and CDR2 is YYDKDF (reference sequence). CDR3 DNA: TGTGCCACCAGCAGAGACAGGGTACGAGAAGAGACCCAGTACTTC. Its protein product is CATSRDRVREETQYF.

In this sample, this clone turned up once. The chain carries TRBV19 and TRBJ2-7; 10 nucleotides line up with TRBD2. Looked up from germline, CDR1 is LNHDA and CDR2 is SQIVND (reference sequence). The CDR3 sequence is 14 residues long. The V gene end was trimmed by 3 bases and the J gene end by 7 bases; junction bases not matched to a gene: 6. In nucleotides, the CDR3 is TGTGCCAGTAGTATTAAACTAGCGGGATCGGAGCAGTACTTC. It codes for CASSIKLAGSEQYF.